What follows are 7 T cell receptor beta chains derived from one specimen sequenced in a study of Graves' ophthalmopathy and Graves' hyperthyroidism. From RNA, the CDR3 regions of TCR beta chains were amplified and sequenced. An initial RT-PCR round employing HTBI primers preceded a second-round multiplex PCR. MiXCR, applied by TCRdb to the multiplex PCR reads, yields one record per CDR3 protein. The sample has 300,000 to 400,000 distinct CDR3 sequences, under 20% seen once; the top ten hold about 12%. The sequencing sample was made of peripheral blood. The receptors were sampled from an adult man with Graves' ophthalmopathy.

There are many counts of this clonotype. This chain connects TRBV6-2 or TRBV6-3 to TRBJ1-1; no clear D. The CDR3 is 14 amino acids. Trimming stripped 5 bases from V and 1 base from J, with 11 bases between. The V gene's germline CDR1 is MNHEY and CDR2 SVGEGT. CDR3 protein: CASSTKGRNTEAFF. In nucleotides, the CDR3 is TGTGCCAGCAGTACGAAGGGAAGGAACACTGAAGCTTTCTTT.

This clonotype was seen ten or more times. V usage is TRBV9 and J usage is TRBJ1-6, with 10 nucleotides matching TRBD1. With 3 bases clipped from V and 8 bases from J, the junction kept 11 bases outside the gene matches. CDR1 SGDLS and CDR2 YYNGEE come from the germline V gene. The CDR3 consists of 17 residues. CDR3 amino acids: CASSAWDRGGRDSPLHF. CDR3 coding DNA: TGTGCCAGCAGCGCTTGGGACAGGGGAGGTAGGGATTCACCCCTCCACTTT.

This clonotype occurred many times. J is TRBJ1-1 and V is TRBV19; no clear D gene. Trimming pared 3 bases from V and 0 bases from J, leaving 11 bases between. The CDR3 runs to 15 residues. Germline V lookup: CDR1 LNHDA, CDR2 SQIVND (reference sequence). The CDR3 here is CASSMSARLNTEAFF. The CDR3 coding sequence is TGTGCCAGTAGTATGTCGGCCAGGTTGAACACTGAAGCTTTCTTT.

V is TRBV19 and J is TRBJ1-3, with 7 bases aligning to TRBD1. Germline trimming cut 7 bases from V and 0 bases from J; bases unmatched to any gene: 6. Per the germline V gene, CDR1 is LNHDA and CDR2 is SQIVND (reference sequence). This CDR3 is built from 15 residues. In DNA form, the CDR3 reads TGTGCCAGTAAGGACAGGCCAGACTCTGGAAACACCATATATTTT. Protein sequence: CASKDRPDSGNTIYF.

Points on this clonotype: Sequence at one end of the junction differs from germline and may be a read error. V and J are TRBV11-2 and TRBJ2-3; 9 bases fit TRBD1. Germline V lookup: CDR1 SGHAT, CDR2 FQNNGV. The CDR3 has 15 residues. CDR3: CVSSFRDRVADTQYF. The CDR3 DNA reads TGTGTCAGCAGCTTCCGGGACAGGGTCGCAGATACGCAGTATTTT.

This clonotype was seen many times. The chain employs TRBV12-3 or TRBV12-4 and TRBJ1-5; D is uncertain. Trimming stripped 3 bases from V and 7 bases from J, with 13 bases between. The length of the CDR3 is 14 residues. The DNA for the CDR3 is TGTGCCAGCAGTTTGGTCAGCTTGGGACAGCCCCAGCATTTT. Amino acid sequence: CASSLVSLGQPQHF.

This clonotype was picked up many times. The CDR3 nucleotides are TGCAGCGCCGGGGGACAGACCTACGAGCAGTACTTC. Its translation is CSAGGQTYEQYF. The chain carries TRBV29-1 and TRBJ2-7; D possibly corresponds to TRBD1 (7 bases). V was trimmed by 7 bases and J by 2 bases, leaving 12 bases between them. This CDR3 is 12 amino acids long. CDR1 is SQVTM, CDR2 ANQGSEA, per germline.